The 5 T cell receptor beta chains below all came from one sample that was sequenced in a study of T cells in Graves' hyperthyroidism and ophthalmopathy. TCR beta CDR3 region amplification was performed from RNA transcripts. HTBI primers were used for first-round RT-PCR of the TCR CDR3. Via MiXCR, TCRdb re-called the multiplex PCR reads, giving one row per CDR3 protein. This sample has over 650,000 distinct CDR3 sequences; nearly 45% occur once, and the top ten carry 7% to 7.5%. Specimen: peripheral blood or thyroid tissue (not recorded which). Receptors were obtained from an adult man with Graves' disease, either hyperthyroidism or ophthalmopathy (not recorded which).

As regards this clonotype: An end of the junction differs from the germline gene, which may be a read error. This chain uses TRBV12-3 or TRBV12-4 with TRBJ1-1, with D possibly TRBD1 on 5 matching bases. CDR3 length: 15 amino acids. CDR3: CASSPKAGFSTEALF. The CDR3 region has the DNA TGTGCCAGCAGTCCCAAGGCAGGGTTTAGCACTGAAGCTCTCTTT.

The chain couples TRBV7-2 to TRBJ1-5, with 7 positions matching TRBD1. V was pared by 1 base and J by 9 bases, with 15 bases of the junction left unmatched. CDR1 is SGHTA and CDR2 is FQGNSA in the germline V gene. This CDR3 is 17 amino acids long. Here the CDR3 reads CASSLVGGRGPGRPQHF. The CDR3 DNA is TGTGCCAGCAGCTTAGTTGGGGGGAGGGGGCCGGGGCGGCCCCAGCATTTT.

This clonotype was seen more than once but under ten times. A clone one base away is much larger, so this may be a read error. The chain has TRBV12-3 or TRBV12-4 and TRBJ1-1, with 8 nucleotides matching TRBD1. The CDR3 is made up of 12 amino acids. V was clipped by 7 bases and J by 10 bases; unmatched bases: 8. The CDR3 bases are TGTGCCAGCATGGCCCGACAGGGGCGAGCTTTCTTT. Its protein product is CASMARQGRAFF.

With regard to this clonotype: With a much larger clone just one base away, this may be a read error. The chain employs TRBV7-9 and TRBJ2-5; D is unclear. The CDR3 is 13 amino acids. CDR1 SEHNR and CDR2 FQNEAQ come from the germline V gene (reference sequence). The CDR3 region has the DNA TGTGCCAGCAGCTTCTGGCACCAAGGGACCCAGTACTTC. Translated: CASSFWHQGTQYF.

Only a few counts were recorded for this clonotype. The CDR3 here is CASSEDLATSGSSYEQYF. CDR3 nucleotides: TGTGCCAGCAGTGAAGACCTCGCCACTAGCGGGTCCTCCTACGAGCAGTACTTC. J is TRBJ2-7 and V is TRBV2; 9 nucleotides line up with TRBD2. V trimming: 1 base; J trimming: 0 bases; junction bases outside the gene matches: 10. From germline, CDR1 is SNHLY and CDR2 FYNNEI. This CDR3 contains 18 residues.